This T cell receptor (beta chain) was sequenced in a study of blood T cell repertoires in COVID-19. Here immunoSEQ multiplex PCR was the method, and the copy in TCRdb shows in-frame clones only, minus some. The data show around 200,000 clones, 70% to 90% seen once. Germline lookup yields CDR1 SNHLY and CDR2 FYNNEI. The CDR3 has 15 residues. V was clipped by 6 bases and J by 3 bases; unmatched bases: 7. Sequenced: peripheral blood. The receptor's source is a woman of 80 years or more with acute or convalescent COVID-19. V is TRBV2 and J is TRBJ1-4, with TRBD1 identical over 7 bases. CDR3 DNA sequence: TGTGCCAGCAGCGAACAGGGGATCTCTAATGAAAAACTGTTTTTT. Protein: CASSEQGISNEKLFF. The full variable domain, rest sourced from reference TRBV2 and TRBJ1-4, is EPEVTQTPSHQVTQMGQEVILRCVPISNHLYFYWYRQILGQKVEFLVSFYNNEISEKSEIFDDQFSVERPDGSNFTLKIRSTKLEDSAMYFCASSEQGISNEKLFFGSGTQLSVL.